The 7 T cell receptor beta chains presented below share a single source sample, sequenced in a study of tumor-infiltrating lymphocytes in localized non-small cell lung cancer. Some clones are missing from TCRdb's copy, which holds only in-frame ones; the method was immunoSEQ multiplex PCR. The repertoire includes roughly 7,400 clones, 70% to 80% of them detected once, and around 8.8% sits in the top ten. The sample comprised uninvolved lung tissue not adjacent to the tumor. The receptors were sampled from a human donor with non-small cell lung cancer.

This clone has just a few counts. Germline is not matched at one junction end, which may reflect a read error. The chain joins TRBV5-4 to TRBJ2-7, with 11 bases aligning to TRBD2. Per germline, CDR1 SGHNT and CDR2 YYREEE (reference sequence). This CDR3 spans 16 amino acids. The CDR3 DNA sequence: TGTGCCAGCAGCCTTTTAGCGGGAGGGCCCTCCAACGAGCAGTACTTC. Translation: CASSLLAGGPSNEQYF.

The chain carries TRBV2 and TRBJ1-2, with D perhaps matching TRBD1 (5 bases). Trimming cost V 7 bases and J 4 bases, with 19 bases left between them. This CDR3 is built from 15 residues. The germline V gene has CDR1 SNHLY and CDR2 FYNNEI. The CDR3 nucleotides are TGTGCCAGCACCAAAAGTGAGGGGCAGGGCTATGGCTACACCTTC. Translation gives CASTKSEGQGYGYTF. The full variable domain, in which reference TRBV2 and TRBJ1-2 provide the parts outside the CDR3, is EPEVTQTPSHQVTQMGQEVILRCVPISNHLYFYWYRQILGQKVEFLVSFYNNEISEKSEIFDDQFSVERPDGSNFTLKIRSTKLEDSAMYFCASTKSEGQGYGYTFGSGTRLTVV.

This clone was observed a handful of times. V usage is TRBV13 and J usage is TRBJ1-2; maybe TRBD1 (6 bases). V was cut by 5 bases and J by 4 bases, with 14 bases left in between. Germline V lookup: CDR1 PRHDT, CDR2 FYEKMQ (reference sequence). This CDR3 has 14 residues. The CDR3 DNA reads as TGTGCCAGCAGCACACGACAGGCGGCCTATGGCTACACCTTC. It translates to CASSTRQAAYGYTF.

This clone was detected a few times. The V call is TRBV9, the J call TRBJ2-2, with 7 bases lining up with TRBD1. From germline, CDR1 is SGDLS and CDR2 YYNGEE. V was pared by 3 bases and J by 4 bases, with 3 bases of the junction left unmatched. The CDR3 loop spans 14 amino acids. The CDR3 region is CASSAGTATGELFF. For the CDR3, the DNA is TGTGCCAGCAGCGCCGGGACAGCCACCGGGGAGCTGTTTTTT. The complete variable domain, with remaining parts taken from reference TRBV9 and TRBJ2-2, reads DSGVTQTPKHLITATGQRVTLRCSPRSGDLSVYWYQQSLDQGLQFLIQYYNGEERAKGNILERFSAQQFPDLHSELNLSSLELGDSALYFCASSAGTATGELFFGEGSRLTVL.

The rearrangement uses TRBV6-5 and TRBJ1-2, with 9 bases lining up with TRBD1. V was clipped by 0 bases and J by 1 base; unmatched bases: 3. This CDR3 has 16 amino acids. Germline V CDR1 and CDR2: MNHEY, SVGAGI. The DNA of the CDR3 is TGTGCCAGCAGTTACTCTGGACAGGGGCGTAACTATGGCTACACCTTC. Translated, it gives CASSYSGQGRNYGYTF.

The chain couples TRBV5-1 to TRBJ1-2, with TRBD1 matching 7 bases. Germline CDR1 is SGHRS and CDR2 is YFSETQ. The CDR3 runs 14 residues. The V and J ends lost 5 bases and 2 bases, in that order; junction bases with no gene match: 6. The CDR3 here is CASRRDSLNYGYTF. The CDR3, as DNA: TGCGCCAGCAGGAGGGACAGCCTGAACTATGGCTACACCTTC.

This clone came up once. The genes are TRBV2 and TRBJ2-7, with 7 positions matching TRBD2. The germline V gene encodes CDR1 SNHLY and CDR2 FYNNEI. V lost 8 bases to trimming and J lost 4 bases; unmatched junction nucleotides: 5. The CDR3 covers 12 residues. The CDR3 DNA reads as TGTGCCAGCTGCGGGAGTGGGTACGAGCAGTACTTC. Residues: CASCGSGYEQYF.